The rows below give T cell receptor beta chains drawn from one sample of a study of shared clonotypes between healthy human individuals. Assay used: immunoSEQ multiplex PCR; TCRdb lists only in-frame clones, some missing. The table has more than 2,000,000 clones, just over 90% seen once. Sequenced input: naive CD4+ T cells from PBMCs. Receptor source: a man younger than 35 in good health. Some clones in this sample may be carry-over from other donors' samples. CDR3s include the opening cysteine and the closing phenylalanine or tryptophan.

TRBV5-1	CASSESRGGPTDTQYF
TRBV4-1	CASSQTLGVGYGYTF
TRBV5-1	CASSLRTSGSSNEQFF
TRBV15	CATSRDSGAVGEKLFF
TRBV27	CASSMTGPFTEAFF
TRBV11-2	CASSLDRNTGELFF
TRBV5-8	CASHRVAGASYNEQFF
TRBV28	CASTPIPGYQPQHF
TRBV30	CAGTSYNEQFF
TRBV5-1	CASAYRGAPDTQYF
TRBV5-1	CASSSGRVTYNEQFF
TRBV7-6	CASSQGGGRPTEAFF
TRBV9	CASSVDGRTPQPSTDTQYF
TRBV19	CASRSRQGGTGELFF
TRBV5-4	CASSRTSGSRTDTQYF
TRBV29-1	CSAHTGGTEAFF
TRBV27	CASMRRPGAQGMVEQFF
TRBV5-1	CASSPTRPQQFF
TRBV28	CASSGTSGSGSYNEQFF
TRBV4-1	CASSQDRAGLLTRSYNEQFF
TRBV7-9	CASSITGGPPTEAFF
TRBV7-9	CASSSGGNTEAFF
TRBV2	CASRRDSENTIYF
TRBV5-1	CASSLQTSGSWETQYF
TRBV6-6	CASSYPSEAFF
TRBV7-2	CASSLVWGADEQFF
TRBV7-7	CASRSGPNTGELFF